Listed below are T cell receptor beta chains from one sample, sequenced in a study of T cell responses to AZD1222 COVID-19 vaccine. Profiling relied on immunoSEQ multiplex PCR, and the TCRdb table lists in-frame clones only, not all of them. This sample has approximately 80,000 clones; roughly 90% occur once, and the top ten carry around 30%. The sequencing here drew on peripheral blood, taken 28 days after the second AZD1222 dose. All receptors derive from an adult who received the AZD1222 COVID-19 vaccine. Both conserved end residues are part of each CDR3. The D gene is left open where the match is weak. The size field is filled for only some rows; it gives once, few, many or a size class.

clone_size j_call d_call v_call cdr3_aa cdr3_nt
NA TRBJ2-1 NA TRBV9 CASSKGTLSYNEQFF TGTGCCAGCAGCAAAGGGACTTTATCCTACAATGAGCAGTTCTTC
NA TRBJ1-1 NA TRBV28 CASSWGTARRGAFF TGTGCCAGCAGTTGGGGGACGGCCCGACGTGGGGCTTTCTTT
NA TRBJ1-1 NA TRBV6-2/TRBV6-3 CASSYDWNTEAFF TGTGCCAGCAGTTACGATTGGAACACTGAAGCTTTCTTT
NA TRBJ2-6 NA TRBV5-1 CASSSNRAGANVLTF TGCGCCAGCAGCTCAAACAGGGCTGGGGCCAACGTCCTGACTTTC
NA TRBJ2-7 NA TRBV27 CASSFNGGKYEQYF TGTGCCAGCAGTTTTAACGGAGGGAAATACGAGCAGTACTTC
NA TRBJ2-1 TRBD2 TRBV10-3 CAISPAGGPYNEQFF TGTGCCATCAGCCCAGCGGGAGGGCCGTACAATGAGCAGTTCTTC
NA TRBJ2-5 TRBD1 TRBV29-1 CSVEDPGTGRFGETQYF TGCAGCGTTGAAGATCCCGGGACAGGGAGGTTCGGGGAGACCCAGTACTTC
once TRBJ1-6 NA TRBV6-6 CASKAGSGSYNSPLHF TGTGCCAGCAAGGCAGGGTCCGGCTCCTATAATTCACCCCTCCACTTT
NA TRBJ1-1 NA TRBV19 CASSIAQQTNTEAFF TGTGCCAGTAGTATAGCACAACAGACGAACACTGAAGCTTTCTTT
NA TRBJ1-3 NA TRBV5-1 CASSRTGIGNTIYF TGCGCCAGCAGCCGGACGGGGATTGGAAACACCATATATTTT
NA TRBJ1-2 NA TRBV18 CASSPTELGYGYTF TGTGCCAGCTCACCGACAGAACTTGGCTATGGCTACACCTTC
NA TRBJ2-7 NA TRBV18 CASSRGGNYEQYF TGTGCCAGCTCACGGGGCGGGAACTACGAGCAGTACTTC
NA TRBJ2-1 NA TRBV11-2 CASSLDHTSHNEQFF TGTGCCAGCAGCTTAGATCATACCAGTCACAATGAGCAGTTCTTC
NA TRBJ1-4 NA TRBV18 CASSPPSRSEKLFF TGTGCCAGCTCACCACCCTCCCGATCAGAAAAACTGTTTTTT
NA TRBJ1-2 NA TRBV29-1 CSVEGGGGYTF TGCAGCGTTGAAGGGGGCGGAGGCTACACCTTC
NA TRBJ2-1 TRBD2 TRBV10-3 CAISDKKGLAGGSSYNEQFF TGTGCCATCAGTGACAAAAAAGGACTAGCGGGAGGAAGCTCCTACAATGAGCAGTTCTTC
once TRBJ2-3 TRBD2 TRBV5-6 CASSLGLAGVTSTDTQYF TGTGCCAGCAGCTTAGGACTAGCGGGAGTTACCAGCACAGATACGCAGTATTTT
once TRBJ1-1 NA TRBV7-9 CASSLAYQNTEAFF TGTGCCAGCAGCTTGGCCTACCAGAACACTGAAGCTTTCTTT
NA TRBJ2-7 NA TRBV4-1 CASSRSGGTAYEQYF TGCGCCAGCAGCCGAAGTGGTGGCACGGCCTACGAGCAGTACTTC
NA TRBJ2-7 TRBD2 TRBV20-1 CSASGLAGSSYEQYF TGCAGTGCTAGTGGACTAGCGGGTAGCTCCTACGAGCAGTACTTC
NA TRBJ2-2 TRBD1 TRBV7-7 CASSLGSTGGFGELFF TGTGCTAGCAGCTTAGGGTCTACAGGGGGCTTCGGGGAGCTGTTTTTT
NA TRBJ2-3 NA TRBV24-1 CATSDLDEGGQYF TGTGCCACCAGTGATTTAGACGAGGGCGGCCAGTATTTT
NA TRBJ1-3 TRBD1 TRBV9 CASSLQGAEGNTIYF TGTGCCAGCAGCTTACAGGGGGCTGAAGGAAACACCATATATTTT
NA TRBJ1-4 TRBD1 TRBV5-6 CASQRWDRDSGKLFF TGTGCCAGCCAGAGATGGGACAGGGATTCTGGAAAACTGTTTTTT
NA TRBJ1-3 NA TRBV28 CASSLQPGNTIYF TGTGCCAGCAGTTTACAGCCTGGAAACACCATATATTTT
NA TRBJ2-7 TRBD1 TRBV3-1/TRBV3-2 CASSQEAGGSYEQYF TGTGCCAGCAGCCAAGAGGCAGGGGGTTCCTACGAGCAGTACTTC
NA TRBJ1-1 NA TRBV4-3 CASSPALGAMNTEAFF TGCGCCAGCAGCCCCGCTTTGGGGGCGATGAACACTGAAGCTTTCTTT